This T cell receptor beta chain was captured in a study of blood T cell repertoires in COVID-19. Whole-study context: Whether acute or convalescent, the COVID-19 samples came from the United States, Italy and Spain. T cells, B-cell-depleted T cells, or PBMCs supplied cDNA or gDNA.

The CDR3 runs to 17 residues. Germline CDR1 is SGHKS and CDR2 is YYEKEE (reference sequence). Germline trimming cut 4 bases from V and 3 bases from J; bases unmatched to any gene: 12. Original data processing: Reference gene primer amplification yielded estimated nucleated cell counts. The table came from immunoSEQ multiplex PCR; TCRdb's copy has only in-frame clones and leaves some out. D and trimming come from the DNA, and the V and J calls and clone size come from that table. The sample records roughly 100,000 clones, approximately 84% being singletons. The clonotype originates from a man aged 35 to 55 with active or convalescent COVID-19. The V call is TRBV5-5, the J call TRBJ2-7; 11 nucleotides line up with TRBD1. The sample was peripheral blood. The CDR3 spells CASSLKGSGTGGYEQYF. DNA of the CDR3: TGTGCCAGCAGCCTGAAGGGCTCCGGGACAGGGGGCTACGAGCAGTACTTC.